The clone carrying this T cell receptor beta chain was detected only a few times. Generated by immunoSEQ multiplex PCR, the TCRdb table keeps only in-frame clones and is missing some. The data show 200,000 to 250,000 clones, roughly 88% seen once. The data were obtained in a study of blood T cell repertoires in COVID-19. CDR3 size: 15 residues. V was pared by 3 bases and J by 7 bases, with 14 bases between. Germline values: CDR1 SGDLS, CDR2 YYNGEE. The TCR comes from a woman aged 45-59 years with acute COVID-19. The chain is built from TRBV9 and TRBJ1-6, with TRBD1 as a possible D gene (6 bases). Specimen: PBMCs or T cells enriched from blood (not recorded which). Written as DNA, the CDR3 is TGTGCCAGCAGCGACCACAGGGCTGGCAATTCACCCCTCCACTTT. Its protein is CASSDHRAGNSPLHF.